This is a list of T cell receptor beta chains from one sample in a study of cytomegalovirus exposure and HLA in healthy donors. The protocol was immunoSEQ multiplex PCR, while the TCRdb copy is restricted to in-frame clones and leaves out a portion. The repertoire includes about 140,000 clones, about 75% of them detected once, and 1.5% to 2% sits in the top ten. Sequenced sample: PBMCs. The receptors originated from a woman aged 25 to 39 in good health and CMV-seronegative. Both conserved end residues are part of each CDR3. The order of the fields is V gene, clone size, J gene, D gene, CDR3 protein, CDR3 DNA. D genes are given only for firm matches. Clone size is given for some rows only: seen once, a few or many times, or a class if the clone is expanded.

v_gene: TRBV5-1
abundance: .
j_gene: TRBJ2-1
d_gene: TRBD2
CDR3aa: CASSLSLAGANNEQFF
CDR3nt: TGCGCCAGCAGCCTAAGCCTAGCGGGGGCGAACAATGAGCAGTTCTTC

v_gene: TRBV4-2
abundance: .
j_gene: TRBJ2-3
d_gene: TRBD2
CDR3aa: CASSQDPGTSGGSTQYF
CDR3nt: TGTGCCAGCAGCCAAGATCCGGGGACTAGCGGGGGTTCGACGCAGTATTTT

v_gene: TRBV10-3
abundance: once
j_gene: TRBJ1-4
d_gene: TRBD1
CDR3aa: CAIRPGQDNEKLFF
CDR3nt: TGTGCCATCAGACCGGGACAGGATAATGAAAAACTGTTTTTT

v_gene: TRBV7-8
abundance: .
j_gene: TRBJ2-4
d_gene: .
CDR3aa: CASSLRQGIQYF
CDR3nt: TGTGCCAGCAGCTTACGGCAGGGTATTCAGTACTTC

v_gene: TRBV5-1
abundance: .
j_gene: TRBJ1-2
d_gene: .
CDR3aa: CASSLGQPGDGYTF
CDR3nt: TGCGCCAGCAGCTTGGGACAGCCGGGGGATGGCTACACCTTC

v_gene: TRBV20-1
abundance: .
j_gene: TRBJ1-4
d_gene: .
CDR3aa: CSAPEREKLFF
CDR3nt: TGCAGTGCTCCTGAGAGGGAAAAACTGTTTTTT

v_gene: TRBV5-4
abundance: few
j_gene: TRBJ2-1
d_gene: TRBD1
CDR3aa: CASTISGTGRYYNEQFF
CDR3nt: TGTGCCAGCACTATTTCCGGGACAGGGCGTTACTACAATGAGCAGTTCTTC

v_gene: TRBV30
abundance: .
j_gene: TRBJ1-1
d_gene: .
CDR3aa: CAWSKRGLRDTEAFF
CDR3nt: TGTGCCTGGAGTAAAAGGGGATTAAGAGACACTGAAGCTTTCTTT

v_gene: TRBV19
abundance: .
j_gene: TRBJ1-5
d_gene: TRBD1
CDR3aa: CASSIARGQVSNQPQHF
CDR3nt: TGTGCCAGTAGTATAGCCAGGGGGCAGGTAAGCAATCAGCCCCAGCATTTT

v_gene: TRBV10-3
abundance: .
j_gene: TRBJ2-2
d_gene: TRBD1
CDR3aa: CATGATGDTGELFF
CDR3nt: TGTGCCACCGGGGCGACAGGGGATACCGGGGAGCTGTTTTTT

v_gene: TRBV4-1
abundance: .
j_gene: TRBJ1-4
d_gene: .
CDR3aa: CASSLSGTNEKLFF
CDR3nt: TGCGCCAGCAGTCTCAGTGGAACTAATGAAAAACTGTTTTTT

v_gene: TRBV7-9
abundance: .
j_gene: TRBJ2-1
d_gene: TRBD2
CDR3aa: CSSSATSGGSRYNEQFF
CDR3nt: TGTTCCAGCAGCGCCACTAGCGGGGGGAGTAGGTACAATGAGCAGTTCTTC

v_gene: TRBV5-1
abundance: .
j_gene: TRBJ2-2
d_gene: .
CDR3aa: CASSFEAGNTGELFF
CDR3nt: TGCGCCAGCAGCTTTGAAGCAGGGAACACCGGGGAGCTGTTTTTT

v_gene: TRBV5-1
abundance: .
j_gene: TRBJ1-2
d_gene: .
CDR3aa: CASSLYVARSYGYTF
CDR3nt: TGCGCCAGCAGCTTGTATGTTGCCAGAAGCTATGGCTACACCTTC

v_gene: TRBV7-8
abundance: .
j_gene: TRBJ2-1
d_gene: TRBD2
CDR3aa: CASSSTSGVPYNEQFF
CDR3nt: TGTGCCAGCAGCTCTACTAGCGGGGTCCCCTACAATGAGCAGTTCTTC

v_gene: TRBV2
abundance: few
j_gene: TRBJ2-2
d_gene: TRBD1
CDR3aa: CASKPGQGNTGELFF
CDR3nt: TGTGCCAGCAAGCCGGGACAGGGTAACACCGGGGAGCTGTTTTTT

v_gene: TRBV30
abundance: .
j_gene: TRBJ1-3
d_gene: .
CDR3aa: CAWKSGQTYSGNTIYF
CDR3nt: TGTGCCTGGAAAAGCGGCCAGACCTACTCTGGAAACACCATATATTTT

v_gene: TRBV2
abundance: .
j_gene: TRBJ1-2
d_gene: .
CDR3aa: CASETANYGYTF
CDR3nt: TGTGCCAGTGAGACAGCTAACTATGGCTACACCTTC

v_gene: TRBV29-1
abundance: .
j_gene: TRBJ2-5
d_gene: TRBD1
CDR3aa: CSVRQGAQETQYF
CDR3nt: TGCAGCGTTCGGCAGGGGGCACAAGAGACCCAGTACTTC

v_gene: TRBV5-1
abundance: .
j_gene: TRBJ2-2
d_gene: TRBD2
CDR3aa: CASSLPTSGRLLGGELFF
CDR3nt: TGCGCCAGCAGCTTGCCGACTAGCGGGAGGTTATTAGGCGGGGAGCTGTTTTTT

v_gene: TRBV7-3
abundance: .
j_gene: TRBJ2-2
d_gene: .
CDR3aa: CASSLQGFAGELFF
CDR3nt: TGTGCCAGCAGCTTACAGGGGTTTGCCGGGGAGCTGTTTTTT

v_gene: TRBV2
abundance: few
j_gene: TRBJ2-1
d_gene: .
CDR3aa: CASSEVPGNNEQFF
CDR3nt: TGTGCCAGCAGTGAAGTCCCGGGAAACAATGAGCAGTTCTTC

v_gene: TRBV6-1
abundance: .
j_gene: TRBJ2-1
d_gene: .
CDR3aa: CASSDASSPTDEQFF
CDR3nt: TGTGCCAGCAGTGACGCTAGCAGCCCTACTGATGAGCAGTTCTTC

v_gene: TRBV5-1
abundance: .
j_gene: TRBJ1-4
d_gene: .
CDR3aa: CASGSSGGVNEKLFF
CDR3nt: TGCGCCAGCGGGTCGTCGGGGGGAGTCAATGAAAAACTGTTTTTT

v_gene: TRBV28
abundance: .
j_gene: TRBJ1-5
d_gene: .
CDR3aa: CASSLGLSNQPQHF
CDR3nt: TGTGCCAGCAGTCTGGGCTTAAGCAATCAGCCCCAGCATTTT

v_gene: TRBV4-2
abundance: .
j_gene: TRBJ2-1
d_gene: TRBD2
CDR3aa: CASSQETSGGAANEQFF
CDR3nt: TGTGCCAGCAGCCAAGAAACTAGCGGGGGGGCCGCCAATGAGCAGTTCTTC

v_gene: TRBV5-6
abundance: .
j_gene: TRBJ1-1
d_gene: .
CDR3aa: CASSHTGTTEAFF
CDR3nt: TGTGCCAGCAGCCACACAGGTACCACTGAAGCTTTCTTT

v_gene: TRBV5-6
abundance: .
j_gene: TRBJ2-2
d_gene: .
CDR3aa: CASSLILGNTGELFF
CDR3nt: TGTGCCAGCAGCTTGATTCTAGGGAACACCGGGGAGCTGTTTTTT

v_gene: TRBV10-3
abundance: few
j_gene: TRBJ2-1
d_gene: TRBD2
CDR3aa: CAISTVESRGGNEQFF
CDR3nt: TGTGCCATCAGTACCGTAGAGTCGCGGGGGGGCAATGAGCAGTTCTTC

v_gene: TRBV9
abundance: .
j_gene: TRBJ1-4
d_gene: TRBD1
CDR3aa: CASSVTGTANEKLFF
CDR3nt: TGTGCCAGCAGCGTTACCGGGACAGCTAATGAAAAACTGTTTTTT

v_gene: TRBV6-6
abundance: .
j_gene: TRBJ1-4
d_gene: TRBD1
CDR3aa: CASSRTGIEKLFF
CDR3nt: TGTGCCAGCAGCCGGACAGGGATAGAAAAACTGTTTTTT

v_gene: TRBV19
abundance: .
j_gene: TRBJ1-4
d_gene: .
CDR3aa: CASSSTGTLNEKLFF
CDR3nt: TGTGCCAGTAGTTCTACCGGGACTCTAAATGAAAAACTGTTTTTT

v_gene: TRBV29-1
abundance: once
j_gene: TRBJ2-3
d_gene: TRBD2
CDR3aa: CSVEDPGTSGFTDTQYF
CDR3nt: TGCAGCGTTGAAGATCCAGGGACTAGCGGATTCACAGATACGCAGTATTTT

v_gene: TRBV5-4
abundance: few
j_gene: TRBJ2-1
d_gene: TRBD2
CDR3aa: CASSLRSSGSGNEQFF
CDR3nt: TGTGCCAGCAGCTTGAGGTCTAGCGGGAGCGGCAATGAGCAGTTCTTC

v_gene: TRBV7-8
abundance: many
j_gene: TRBJ1-2
d_gene: TRBD1
CDR3aa: CASSAAGTGRVYGYTF
CDR3nt: TGTGCCAGCAGCGCAGCCGGGACAGGGAGGGTATATGGCTACACCTTC

v_gene: TRBV5-1
abundance: .
j_gene: TRBJ2-5
d_gene: TRBD1
CDR3aa: CASSLMGQGETQYF
CDR3nt: TGCGCCAGCAGCCTCATGGGACAGGGAGAGACCCAGTACTTC

v_gene: TRBV5-1
abundance: .
j_gene: TRBJ1-1
d_gene: .
CDR3aa: CASSLSRGLNEAFF
CDR3nt: TGCGCCAGCAGCTTGTCCCGCGGGCTCAACGAAGCTTTCTTT

v_gene: TRBV28
abundance: .
j_gene: TRBJ1-2
d_gene: .
CDR3aa: CASSWPGLGYGYTF
CDR3nt: TGTGCCAGCAGTTGGCCAGGGTTGGGCTATGGCTACACCTTC

v_gene: TRBV2
abundance: few
j_gene: TRBJ2-2
d_gene: .
CDR3aa: CASSEQRAANTGELFF
CDR3nt: TGTGCCAGCAGTGAACAACGAGCCGCGAACACCGGGGAGCTGTTTTTT

v_gene: TRBV19
abundance: .
j_gene: TRBJ1-2
d_gene: TRBD1
CDR3aa: CASSRTGEHGYTF
CDR3nt: TGTGCCAGTAGCCGCACAGGGGAGCATGGCTACACCTTC

v_gene: TRBV28
abundance: .
j_gene: TRBJ1-1
d_gene: .
CDR3aa: CASRFGGNQANTEAFF
CDR3nt: TGTGCCAGCAGATTTGGCGGGAATCAAGCGAACACTGAAGCTTTCTTT

v_gene: TRBV5-8
abundance: .
j_gene: TRBJ1-4
d_gene: TRBD1
CDR3aa: CASSHGRSTGAFEKLFF
CDR3nt: TGTGCCAGCAGCCACGGAAGATCGACAGGGGCCTTTGAAAAACTGTTTTTT

v_gene: TRBV21-1
abundance: .
j_gene: TRBJ1-5
d_gene: .
CDR3aa: CASSKERAVNQPQHF
CDR3nt: TGTGCCAGCAGCAAAGAGAGGGCAGTCAATCAGCCCCAGCATTTT

v_gene: TRBV9
abundance: once
j_gene: TRBJ2-1
d_gene: .
CDR3aa: CASSKGTLNNEQFF
CDR3nt: TGTGCCAGCAGCAAGGGGACATTAAACAATGAGCAGTTCTTC

v_gene: TRBV19
abundance: once
j_gene: TRBJ2-2
d_gene: TRBD2
CDR3aa: CASSGLANTGELFF
CDR3nt: TGTGCCAGTAGCGGACTAGCGAACACCGGGGAGCTGTTTTTT

v_gene: TRBV7-9
abundance: .
j_gene: TRBJ1-4
d_gene: .
CDR3aa: CASSFSSDGSEKLFF
CDR3nt: TGTGCCAGCAGCTTCTCGAGCGACGGGAGTGAAAAACTGTTTTTT

v_gene: TRBV21-1
abundance: .
j_gene: TRBJ2-2
d_gene: .
CDR3aa: CASSKEGQNTGELFF
CDR3nt: TGTGCCAGCAGCAAAGAAGGACAGAACACCGGGGAGCTGTTTTTT

v_gene: TRBV5-6
abundance: .
j_gene: TRBJ1-4
d_gene: TRBD1
CDR3aa: CASSLGQGWSEKLFF
CDR3nt: TGTGCCAGCAGCTTAGGACAGGGGTGGAGTGAAAAACTGTTTTTT

v_gene: TRBV18
abundance: .
j_gene: TRBJ1-1
d_gene: .
CDR3aa: CASSPTGLNTEAFF
CDR3nt: TGTGCCAGCTCACCTACAGGGCTAAACACTGAAGCTTTCTTT

v_gene: TRBV2
abundance: .
j_gene: TRBJ2-5
d_gene: TRBD2
CDR3aa: CASRVLAGGAQETQYF
CDR3nt: TGTGCCAGCAGAGTACTAGCGGGAGGGGCCCAAGAGACCCAGTACTTC